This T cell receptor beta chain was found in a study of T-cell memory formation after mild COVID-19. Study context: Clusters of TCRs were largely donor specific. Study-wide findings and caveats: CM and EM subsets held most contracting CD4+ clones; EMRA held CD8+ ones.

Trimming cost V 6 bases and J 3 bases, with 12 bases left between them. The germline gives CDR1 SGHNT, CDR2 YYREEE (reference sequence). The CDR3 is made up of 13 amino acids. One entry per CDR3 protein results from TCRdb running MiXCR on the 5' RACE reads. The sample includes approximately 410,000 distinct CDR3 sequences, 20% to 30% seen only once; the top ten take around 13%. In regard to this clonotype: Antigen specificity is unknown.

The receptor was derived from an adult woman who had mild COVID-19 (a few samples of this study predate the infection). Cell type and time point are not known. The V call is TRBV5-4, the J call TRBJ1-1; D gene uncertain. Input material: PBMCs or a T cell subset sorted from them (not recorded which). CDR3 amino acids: CASTSDGDTEAFF. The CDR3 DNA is TGTGCCAGCACCTCGGACGGAGACACTGAAGCTTTCTTT.